These T cell receptor beta chains were read from a single sample in a study of cytomegalovirus exposure and HLA in healthy donors. Repertoires were generated with immunoSEQ multiplex PCR, while TCRdb's copy carries only in-frame clones and drops some. Its listing shows about 200,000 clones. The sample consisted of PBMCs. The receptor set was obtained from a boy aged 5-17 years in good health and CMV-seronegative. Each CDR3 is given with its conserved first and last residue. The order of the fields is D gene, V gene, J gene, CDR3 protein, CDR3 DNA. The D gene is left open where the match is weak.

TRBD1,TRBV30,TRBJ2-5,CAWSAGQARTQYF,TGTGCCTGGAGTGCCGGACAGGCGCGGACCCAGTACTTC
TRBD1,TRBV30,TRBJ1-3,CAWSPRQGGITF,TGTGCCTGGAGTCCACGACAGGGGGGAATTACGTTT
TRBD2,TRBV7-9,TRBJ2-2,CASSFAGAGGPGTGELFF,TGTGCCAGCAGCTTTGCGGGAGCGGGGGGGCCTGGAACCGGGGAGCTGTTTTTT
.,TRBV6-1,TRBJ1-1,CASRQGFLNTEAFF,TGTGCCAGCAGGCAGGGGTTTCTGAACACTGAAGCTTTCTTT
.,TRBV19,TRBJ2-2,CASGSGGRDTGELFF,TGTGCCAGTGGGAGCGGAGGGCGGGACACCGGGGAGCTGTTTTTT
TRBD1,TRBV5-1,TRBJ1-1,CASSLSRDRGRLNTEAFF,TGCGCCAGCAGCCTCTCACGGGACAGGGGGAGGTTGAACACTGAAGCTTTCTTT
.,TRBV12-5,TRBJ2-7,CASGGQIEQYF,TGTGCTAGTGGTGGACAGATAGAGCAGTACTTC
TRBD1,TRBV5-4,TRBJ2-7,CASSPYQGAGEQYF,TGTGCCAGCAGCCCTTATCAGGGGGCGGGCGAGCAGTACTTC
TRBD1,TRBV25-1,TRBJ2-1,CASSEGQGREFF,TGTGCCAGCAGTGAAGGACAGGGGAGGGAGTTCTTC
TRBD2,TRBV5-1,TRBJ2-3,CASSSQRGATDTQYF,TGCGCCAGCAGCTCGCAGCGGGGGGCCACAGATACGCAGTATTTT
TRBD2,TRBV11-3,TRBJ2-3,CASSSPGGSTDTQYF,TGTGCCAGCAGCTCCCCGGGGGGTAGCACAGATACGCAGTATTTT
.,TRBV30,TRBJ1-1,CAGGGIMNTEAFF,TGTGCCGGGGGGGGTATTATGAACACTGAAGCTTTCTTT
.,TRBV21-1,TRBJ2-7,CASSNGPGLQQYF,TGTGCCAGCAGCAACGGCCCCGGACTACAACAGTACTTC
TRBD2,TRBV5-1,TRBJ2-3,CASSLGGRASSYDTQYF,TGCGCCAGCAGCCTGGGTGGGAGGGCTAGCTCCTATGATACGCAGTATTTT
.,TRBV18,TRBJ2-2,CASSSDGESGELFF,TGTGCCAGCTCCTCTGACGGGGAGTCCGGGGAGCTGTTTTTT
TRBD1,TRBV29-1,TRBJ1-3,CSVEPGGYTIYF,TGCAGCGTTGAACCAGGGGGGTACACCATATATTTT
.,TRBV11-1,TRBJ1-1,CASSPQGGDTEAFF,TGTGCCAGCAGCCCGCAGGGAGGGGACACTGAAGCTTTCTTT
TRBD2,TRBV15,TRBJ2-3,CATSRELSGGTDTQYF,TGTGCCACCAGCAGAGAGCTTAGCGGGGGCACAGATACGCAGTATTTT
.,TRBV12-5,TRBJ2-7,CASGLATPGPGEQYF,TGTGCTAGTGGTTTGGCTACTCCCGGCCCGGGCGAGCAGTACTTC
TRBD2,TRBV5-1,TRBJ2-1,CASSKGTSGLLNEQFF,TGCGCCAGCAGCAAGGGGACTAGCGGTCTGTTGAATGAGCAGTTCTTC
.,TRBV9,TRBJ1-1,CASSDQLTALRTEAFF,TGTGCCAGCAGCGACCAGCTAACCGCCTTGAGGACTGAAGCTTTCTTT
.,TRBV6-4,TRBJ2-3,CASSAGLTDTQYF,TGTGCCAGCAGTGCAGGACTCACAGATACGCAGTATTTT
TRBD2,TRBV5-6,TRBJ2-2,CASSLLAGGITGELFF,TGTGCCAGCAGCTTGCTCGCCGGGGGGATCACCGGGGAGCTGTTTTTT
.,TRBV4-1,TRBJ1-5,CASSQVRGTPWPQHF,TGCGCCAGCAGCCAAGTGAGGGGGACGCCTTGGCCCCAGCATTTT
.,TRBV5-4,TRBJ2-1,CASSFEGGSWYNEQFF,TGTGCCAGCAGCTTCGAGGGCGGCAGCTGGTACAATGAGCAGTTCTTC
TRBD1,TRBV9,TRBJ1-2,CASNGQDGYTF,TGTGCCAGCAACGGACAGGATGGCTACACCTTC
TRBD1,TRBV9,TRBJ2-1,CASSVGLGTGVQSYNEQFF,TGTGCCAGCAGCGTAGGTTTGGGGACAGGGGTCCAATCCTACAATGAGCAGTTCTTC
TRBD2,TRBV7-3,TRBJ2-5,CASSLRAGDGETQYF,TGTGCCAGCAGCTTAAGGGCGGGGGATGGGGAGACCCAGTACTTC
.,TRBV2,TRBJ2-6,CASLWGPSGANVLTF,TGTGCCAGCTTGTGGGGCCCCTCTGGGGCCAACGTCCTGACTTTC
.,TRBV6-1,TRBJ1-5,CASKGQSNQPQHF,TGTGCCAGCAAGGGACAAAGCAATCAGCCCCAGCATTTT
.,TRBV20-1,TRBJ2-5,CSASQDQTQYF,TGCAGTGCTAGCCAGGATCAGACCCAGTACTTC
.,TRBV25-1,TRBJ1-2,CASTKKGANYGYTF,TGTGCCAGCACTAAAAAAGGGGCTAACTATGGCTACACCTTC
.,TRBV19,TRBJ1-3,CASTSRGTGNTIYF,TGTGCCAGCACTTCCAGGGGCACGGGAAACACCATATATTTT
TRBD1,TRBV19,TRBJ1-5,CASRRDRGNQPQHF,TGTGCCAGTAGAAGGGACAGGGGCAATCAGCCCCAGCATTTT
.,TRBV7-9,TRBJ1-3,CASSSEQGTGNTIYF,TGTGCCAGCAGCTCCGAACAGGGAACTGGAAACACCATATATTTT
TRBD1,TRBV5-6,TRBJ1-6,CASNPDRGNSPLHF,TGTGCCAGCAACCCGGACAGGGGAAATTCACCCCTCCACTTT
.,TRBV30,TRBJ2-1,CAWSVAYEQFF,TGTGCCTGGAGTGTCGCGTATGAGCAGTTCTTC